Reported below is one T cell receptor (beta chain). Its target is not known. Expressed TCRB transcripts were sequenced, since all the RNA that had been isolated was reverse transcribed. It was found that naive, central memory and regulatory T cell samples averaged about 3.4 million reads. Repertoires were generated with immunoSEQ multiplex PCR, while TCRdb's copy carries only in-frame clones and drops some. Among about 290,000 clones listed, 7.5% to 9.5% were seen once. This sample is part of a study of beta chain features in type 1 diabetes. The wider study: Across every sample, 107,917,701 sorted cells were examined in total.

Study findings and constraints: Insertions at VDJ junctions were less frequent in type 1 diabetes patients. These patients also deleted more nucleotides at the same junctions. A PCR bias possibly favoring shorter templates would apply equally to patients and controls.

The receptor's source is a woman aged 18-29 years in good health. Input material: central memory CD4+ T cells from blood.

DNA for the CDR3: TGTGCCTGGAGGGTGGGGGGCACAGATACGCAGTATTTT. Protein: CAWRVGGTDTQYF. The V and J genes are TRBV30 and TRBJ2-3; D may correspond to TRBD1 or TRBD2 (5 bases each). V lost 3 bases to trimming and J lost 1 base, with 8 bases between them. The CDR3 has 13 amino acids. Looked up from germline, CDR1 is GTSNPN and CDR2 is SVGIG (reference sequence).